This T cell receptor beta chain was observed in a study of shared clonotypes between healthy human individuals. Findings and caveats of the study: Larger estimated richness was generally recorded for naive subsets relative to memory subsets.

Remarks on this clone: Its specificity is unknown.

Per the original methods: ImmunoSEQ junction-only sequences lacked quality scores, so their filtering differed. The method was immunoSEQ multiplex PCR; TCRdb's version includes in-frame clones alone and lacks a portion of them. That table furnishes V, J and clone size, whereas the DNA furnished D and trimming. The sample holds about 380,000 clones, 95% to 97% seen once. Trimming left V 0 bases short and J 10 bases short, with 16 bases between. Germline values: CDR1 GTSNPN, CDR2 SVGIG (reference sequence). The CDR3 spans 14 residues. The chain carries TRBV30 and TRBJ2-1; TRBD2 is a possible D gene (6 bases). Sequenced material: memory CD8+ T cells sorted from blood. The subset is: CD45RO+ cells pooled with CCR7-negative TemRA cells. The receptor was derived from a man aged 25 to 45 in good health. The CDR3 reads CAWSVNRIRGEQFF. The CDR3 nucleotides are TGTGCCTGGAGTGTGAACAGGATCCGGGGGGAGCAGTTCTTC.